This TCR beta chain was sequenced in a study of technical replicates of blood from a few donors. Using immunoSEQ multiplex PCR, the repertoire was profiled, and TCRdb retains in-frame clones only, with some absent. The sample holds 68,000 or so clones, approximately 90% seen once. The V gene's germline CDR1 is WSHSY and CDR2 SAAADI. CDR3 length equals 14 residues. The V and J ends lost 8 bases and 7 bases respectively, with 17 bases between them. The receptor was isolated from a human donor in good health. Sequenced sample: T cells isolated from PBMCs. The genes are TRBV10-2 and TRBJ2-2; D is undetermined. DNA for the CDR3: TGCGCCAGCTCCCCCTTAATCCCGAGCGGGGAGCTGTTTTTT. It yields the protein CASSPLIPSGELFF.